One sample yielded the 21 T cell receptor beta chains listed below, sequenced in a study of molecular identifiers for immune sequencing clone quantification. One entry per CDR3 protein results from TCRdb running MiXCR on the PCR reads. The sample lists 30,000 to 45,000 distinct CDR3 sequences, around 18% occurring once. Sequenced input: naive CD8+ T cells from blood, with Jurkat cell RNA spiked in. Subset indicated: FACS-sorted CD8+CD4-CCR7+CD45RA+ naive T cells. The receptors stem from a human donor in good health. Some libraries in this study had Jurkat cell RNA spiked in.

This clonotype was observed at least ten times. V gene TRBV19 combines with J gene TRBJ2-1; 9 bases are shared with TRBD2. The CDR3 spans 16 residues. The V and J ends lost 1 base and 2 bases, in that order; junction bases with no gene match: 3. The germline V gene encodes CDR1 LNHDA and CDR2 SQIVND (reference sequence). The CDR3 nucleotides read TGTGCCAGTAGTATAGGGCTAGCGGGACCCTACAATGAGCAGTTCTTC. It specifies CASSIGLAGPYNEQFF.

The chain carries TRBV11-2 and TRBJ2-1, with D possibly being TRBD2 (5 bases). Looked up from germline, CDR1 is SGHAT and CDR2 is FQNNGV. V lost 2 bases and J lost 3, with 14 bases in between. CDR3 length: 16 residues. The DNA for the CDR3 is TGTGCCAGCAGCTTAAATTCACTAGGGTTCTACAATGAGCAGTTCTTC. This sequence encodes CASSLNSLGFYNEQFF.

Many counts were recorded for this clonotype. The V and J genes are TRBV2 and TRBJ2-7; 8 bases are a match to TRBD1. CDR1 is SNHLY and CDR2 is FYNNEI in the germline V gene. The CDR3 runs to 14 residues. The junction had 11 bases not matched to a gene; V was cut back by 7 bases and J by 6 bases. CDR3 protein: CASMRQDRALEQYF. The CDR3 bases are TGTGCCAGCATGCGTCAGGACAGGGCTCTCGAGCAGTACTTC.

The V and J genes are TRBV28 and TRBJ2-7; D gene unclear. The CDR3 is 12 amino acids. Germline V lookup: CDR1 MDHEN, CDR2 SYDVKM. Trimming stripped 8 bases from V and 4 bases from J, with 12 bases between. The chain's CDR3 is CASGPETYEQYF. The CDR3 nucleotides are TGTGCCAGCGGGCCAGAAACTTACGAGCAGTACTTC.

This clonotype has ten or more counts. This chain joins TRBV6-6 and TRBJ1-5; no clear D gene. The germline V gene has CDR1 MNHNY and CDR2 SVGAGI (reference sequence). V dropped 2 bases and J dropped 0 bases, with 8 bases sitting between them. The CDR3 is made up of 15 amino acids. The CDR3 loop is CASSYPGYSNQPQHF. The DNA for the CDR3 is TGTGCCAGCAGTTACCCAGGTTATAGCAATCAGCCCCAGCATTTT.

Relative to its sample, this clonotype is medium-sized. The chain has TRBV9 and TRBJ1-5, with a weak D call TRBD1 (6 bases). Trimming shortened V by 0 bases and J by 6 bases, and 13 bases separated the two germline ends. Germline assignment: CDR1 SGDLS and CDR2 YYNGEE. This CDR3 has 15 amino acids. This CDR3 reads CASSVGTGSAQPQHF. The CDR3 DNA reads TGTGCCAGCAGCGTAGGTACAGGGTCAGCTCAGCCCCAGCATTTT. Supplemented by reference TRBV9 and TRBJ1-5, the full variable domain reads DSGVTQTPKHLITATGQRVTLRCSPRSGDLSVYWYQQSLDQGLQFLIQYYNGEERAKGNILERFSAQQFPDLHSELNLSSLELGDSALYFCASSVGTGSAQPQHFGDGTRLSIL.

This clonotype came up many times. This chain joins TRBV20-1 and TRBJ2-1, with unresolved D. From germline, CDR1 is DFQATT and CDR2 SNEGSKA (reference sequence). The CDR3 is 14 amino acids. V was pared by 2 bases and J by 4 bases, with 12 bases between. DNA of the CDR3: TGCAGTGCTAGATCGGGCATACAATACAATGAGCAGTTCTTC. Translating it yields CSARSGIQYNEQFF.

This clonotype was seen repeatedly, ten times or more. A read error may produce the germline difference seen at one junction end. V gene TRBV7-7 combines with J gene TRBJ1-3; D ambiguous. Germline V gene data show CDR1 as SSHAT and CDR2 as FNYEAQ (reference sequence). This CDR3 contains 15 residues. CDR3 residues: CASSLNLDSGNTIYF. DNA of the CDR3: TGTGCTAGCAGCTTGAATTTAGACTCTGGAAACACCATATATTTT. Combining the CDR3 with reference TRBV7-7 and TRBJ1-3 gives the whole variable domain GAGVSQSPRYKVTKRGQDVTLRCDPISSHATLYWYQQALGQGPEFLTYFNYEAQPDKSGLPSDRFSAERPEGSISTLTIQRTEQRDSAMYRCASSLNLDSGNTIYFGEGSWLTVV.

This clonotype was detected ten times or more. V and J are TRBV27 and TRBJ1-1, with D hard to call. This CDR3 has 13 amino acids. Germline assignment: CDR1 MNHEY and CDR2 SMNVEV (reference sequence). Deletions cut 3 bases from V and 0 bases from J, with 5 bases between. The DNA of the CDR3 is TGTGCCAGCAGTTTTTATATGAACACTGAAGCTTTCTTT. Residues: CASSFYMNTEAFF.

This clonotype was seen only a few times. This chain joins TRBV7-9 and TRBJ1-5; possible D gene TRBD1, 6 bases. The CDR3 loop spans 19 amino acids. In germline, CDR1 is SEHNR, CDR2 FQNEAQ (reference sequence). The V and J ends lost 3 bases and 2 bases respectively, with 23 bases between them. The CDR3 sequence: CASSFSGGAANVGNQPQHF. CDR3 nucleotide sequence: TGTGCCAGCAGCTTCTCGGGGGGGGCGGCTAACGTCGGCAATCAGCCCCAGCATTTT. The complete variable domain, with remaining parts taken from reference TRBV7-9 and TRBJ1-5, reads DTGVSQNPRHKITKRGQNVTFRCDPISEHNRLYWYRQTLGQGPEFLTYFQNEAQLEKSRLLSDRFSAERPKGSFSTLEIQRTEQGDSAMYLCASSFSGGAANVGNQPQHFGDGTRLSIL.

This clonotype was seen ten or more times. The rearrangement links TRBV28 to TRBJ2-5; the D is unclear. The germline CDR1 and CDR2 sequences are MDHEN and SYDVKM. V was clipped by 3 bases and J by 8 bases, with 10 bases between them. There are 12 residues in the CDR3. As DNA, the CDR3 is TGTGCCAGCAGTTTGGCGGAATTCACCCAGTACTTC. As protein: CASSLAEFTQYF.

Points on this clonotype: A much larger clone sits a single nucleotide away, making a read error possible. The V gene is TRBV11-2, the J gene TRBJ2-7, with 7 positions matching TRBD1. J gave up 6 bases and V 6 bases, and 17 bases lay outside the gene matches. The CDR3 is 16 residues long. Per the germline V gene, CDR1 is SGHAT and CDR2 is FQNNGV. CDR3 nucleotides: TGTGCCAGCAGTCTCGGACAGGAAGGGAATTGGGCCGAGCAGTACTTC. Translating gives CASSLGQEGNWAEQYF. Combining the CDR3 with reference TRBV11-2 and TRBJ2-7 gives the whole variable domain EAGVAQSPRYKIIEKRQSVAFWCNPISGHATLYWYQQILGQGPKLLIQFQNNGVVDDSQLPKDRFSAERLKGVDSTLKIQPAKLEDSAVYLCASSLGQEGNWAEQYFGPGTRLTVT.

This clonotype was seen ten or more times. The J gene is TRBJ1-5, the V gene TRBV27; possibly TRBD1 for D (6 bases). The germline V gene encodes CDR1 MNHEY and CDR2 SMNVEV (reference sequence). Trimming left V 5 bases short and J 5 bases short, with 19 bases between. The CDR3 length is 16 residues. The CDR3, as DNA: TGTGCCAGCAGTGCCACTACAGGGTGGGGCGATCAGCCCCAGCATTTT. Amino acid sequence: CASSATTGWGDQPQHF.

To note about this clonotype: Just one base apart from a much larger clone, this may be a read error. J is TRBJ1-3 and V is TRBV9; D is possibly TRBD1 (5 bases). This CDR3 is 15 amino acids long. Germline lookup yields CDR1 SGDLS and CDR2 YYNGEE. This chain's CDR3 is CASSVGGRGGNTTYF. Here the CDR3 DNA reads TGTGCCAGCTCGGTGGGGGGTAGAGGAGGAAACACCACATATTTT.

This clonotype was counted ten times or more. The chain links TRBV9 to TRBJ2-2; 8 bases map to TRBD1. V gave up 3 bases and J gave up 5 bases; unmatched junction bases: 6. The germline V gene encodes CDR1 SGDLS and CDR2 YYNGEE. This CDR3 has 15 residues. The CDR3 nucleotides are TGTGCCAGCAGCGGCGACAGGGGACTTACCGGGGAGCTGTTTTTT. It yields the protein CASSGDRGLTGELFF.

This clonotype was counted ten times or more. A junction end diverges from the germline sequence, so it may reflect a read error. V is TRBV7-2 and J is TRBJ1-5, with D possibly matching TRBD1 (5 bases). Germline loops: CDR1 SGHTA, CDR2 FQGNSA. The length of the CDR3 is 15 residues. The CDR3 DNA is TGTGCCAGCAGTGCCGGGACGGCTAGCCATCAGCCCCAGCATTTT. Amino acids: CASSAGTASHQPQHF.

This chain uses TRBV10-3 with TRBJ1-5; D is unclear. V was shortened by 2 bases and J by 0 bases, with 8 bases between the two germline ends. The CDR3 runs 15 residues. CDR1 and CDR2 (germline): ENHRY, SYGVKD. CDR3 DNA: TGTGCCATCAGTGAGACAGACTATAGCAATCAGCCCCAGCATTTT. Its protein is CAISETDYSNQPQHF.

This clonotype was recorded at least ten times. The genes are TRBV7-9 and TRBJ1-5, with 7 bases identical to TRBD1. The CDR3 consists of 15 residues. Germline values: CDR1 SEHNR, CDR2 FQNEAQ (reference sequence). V lost 1 base, J lost 1 base, and 1 base stayed unmatched. The CDR3 sequence: CASSLVGQSNQPQHF. The CDR3 DNA reads TGTGCCAGCAGCTTAGTGGGACAGAGCAATCAGCCCCAGCATTTT.

This clonotype has just a few counts. This rearrangement joins TRBV6-5 to TRBJ2-1; D is ambiguous. This CDR3 contains 14 residues. Germline loops: CDR1 MNHEY, CDR2 SVGAGI. Trimming shortened V by 0 bases and J by 4 bases, and 7 bases separated the two germline ends. CDR3 DNA: TGTGCCAGCAGTTACTCGGCGGATTACAATGAGCAGTTCTTC. Its translation is CASSYSADYNEQFF.

There are many counts of this clonotype. The rearrangement links TRBV27 to TRBJ2-7; D may be TRBD1 (5 bases). Germline loops: CDR1 MNHEY, CDR2 SMNVEV (reference sequence). This CDR3 has 13 amino acids. The ends were cut back, 3 bases at V and 2 bases at J, with 8 bases in the middle. The CDR3 reads CASSLTATYEQYF. The CDR3 region has the DNA TGTGCCAGCAGTTTGACAGCGACCTACGAGCAGTACTTC.

This clonotype was counted at least ten times. V usage is TRBV4-1 and J usage is TRBJ1-2; perhaps TRBD1 as D (5 bases). This CDR3 is 14 amino acids long. In germline, CDR1 is MGHRA, CDR2 YSYEKL. V was pared by 1 base and J by 8 bases, with 14 bases between. For the CDR3, the DNA is TGCGCCAGCAGCCAAGTTGGGCGGGGGAAAGGCTACACCTTC. It translates to CASSQVGRGKGYTF.